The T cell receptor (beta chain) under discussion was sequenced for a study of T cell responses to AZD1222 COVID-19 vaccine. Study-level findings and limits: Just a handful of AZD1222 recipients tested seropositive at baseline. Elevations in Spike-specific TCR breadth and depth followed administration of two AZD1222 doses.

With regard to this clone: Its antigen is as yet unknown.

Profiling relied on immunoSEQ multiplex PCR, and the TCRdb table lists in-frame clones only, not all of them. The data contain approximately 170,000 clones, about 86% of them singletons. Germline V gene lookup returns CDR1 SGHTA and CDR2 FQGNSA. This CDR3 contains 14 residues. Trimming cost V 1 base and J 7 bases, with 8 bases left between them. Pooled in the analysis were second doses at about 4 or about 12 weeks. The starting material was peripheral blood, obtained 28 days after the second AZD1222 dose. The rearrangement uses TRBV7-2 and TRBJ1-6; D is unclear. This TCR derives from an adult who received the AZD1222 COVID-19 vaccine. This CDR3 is CASSLGPSNSPLHF. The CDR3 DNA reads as TGTGCCAGCAGCTTAGGGCCGTCCAATTCACCCCTCCACTTT.